This TCR beta chain stems from a study of identical twins. Study outcomes and limitations: Analyses of zero insertions could, in part, be confounded by invariant MAIT and iNKT cells.

The CDR3 spans 13 residues. Germline assignment: CDR1 DFQATT and CDR2 SNEGSKA (reference sequence). Trimming left V 2 bases short and J 9 bases short, with 16 bases between. Points on this clonotype: Its antigen is still unknown.

Template switching created a universal primer site, and the cDNA included unique molecular identifiers. TCRdb re-derived calls from the 5' RACE reads in MiXCR, one entry per CDR3 protein. The table shows hundreds of thousands of distinct CDR3 sequences, with less than 9% occurring only once. The same specimen was also included in a second study, on yellow fever vaccine responses in identical twins.

Input material: PBMCs. The chain is built from TRBV20-1 and TRBJ2-5, with D unclear. This TCR came from a woman between 18 and 29 years old in good health. CDR3 loop: CSARSPGAWAQYF. Here the CDR3 DNA reads TGCAGTGCTAGATCGCCAGGCGCTTGGGCCCAGTACTTC.